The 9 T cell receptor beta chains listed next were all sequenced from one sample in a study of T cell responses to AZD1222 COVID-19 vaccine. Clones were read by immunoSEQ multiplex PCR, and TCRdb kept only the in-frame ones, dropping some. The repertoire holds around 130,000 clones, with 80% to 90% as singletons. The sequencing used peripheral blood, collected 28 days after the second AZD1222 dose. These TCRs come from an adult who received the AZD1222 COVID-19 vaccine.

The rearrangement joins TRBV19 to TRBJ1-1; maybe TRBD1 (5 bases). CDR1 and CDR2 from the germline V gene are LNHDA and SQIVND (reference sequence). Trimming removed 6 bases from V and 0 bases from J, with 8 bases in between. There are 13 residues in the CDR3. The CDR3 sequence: CASRRGLNTEAFF. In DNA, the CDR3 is TGTGCCAGTAGGCGGGGCCTGAACACTGAAGCTTTCTTT.

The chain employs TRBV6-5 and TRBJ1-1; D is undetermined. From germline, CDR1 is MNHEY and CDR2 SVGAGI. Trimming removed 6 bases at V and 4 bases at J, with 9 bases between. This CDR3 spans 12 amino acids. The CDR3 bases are TGTGCCAGCAGGGGTGAGGGCACTGAAGCTTTCTTT. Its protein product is CASRGEGTEAFF.

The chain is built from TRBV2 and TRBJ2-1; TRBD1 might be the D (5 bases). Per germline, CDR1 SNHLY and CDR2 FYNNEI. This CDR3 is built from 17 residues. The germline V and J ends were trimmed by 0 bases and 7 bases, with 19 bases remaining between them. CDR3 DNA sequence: TGTGCCAGCAGTGAAGCCCTCCTCTCAGGGCGCCTAAATGAGCAGTTCTTC. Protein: CASSEALLSGRLNEQFF.

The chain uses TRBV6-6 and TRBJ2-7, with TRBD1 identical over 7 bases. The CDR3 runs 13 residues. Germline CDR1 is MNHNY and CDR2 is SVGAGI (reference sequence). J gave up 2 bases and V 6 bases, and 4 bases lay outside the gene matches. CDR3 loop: CASSPDRAYEQYF. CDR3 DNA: TGTGCCAGCAGCCCCGACAGGGCCTACGAGCAGTACTTC.

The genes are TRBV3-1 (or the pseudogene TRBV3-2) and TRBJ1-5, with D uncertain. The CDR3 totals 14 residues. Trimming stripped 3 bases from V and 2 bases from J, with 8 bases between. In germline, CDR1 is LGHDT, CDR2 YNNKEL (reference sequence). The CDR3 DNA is TGTGCCAGCAGCCAGAGCCTTGGCAATCAGCCCCAGCATTTT. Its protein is CASSQSLGNQPQHF.

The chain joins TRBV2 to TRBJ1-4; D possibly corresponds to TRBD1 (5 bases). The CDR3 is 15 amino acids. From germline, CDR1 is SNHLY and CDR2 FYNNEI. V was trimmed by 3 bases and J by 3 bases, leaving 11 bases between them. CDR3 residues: CASSDRDRANEKLFF. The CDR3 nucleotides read TGTGCCAGCAGTGACAGGGACCGGGCTAATGAAAAACTGTTTTTT.

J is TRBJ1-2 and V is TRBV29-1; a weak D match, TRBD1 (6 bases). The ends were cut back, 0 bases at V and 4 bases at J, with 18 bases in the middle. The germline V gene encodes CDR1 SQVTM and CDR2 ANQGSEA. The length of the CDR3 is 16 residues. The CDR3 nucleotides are TGCAGCGTTGAAGACCTAACAGGCCCCAGGGGCTATGGCTACACCTTC. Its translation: CSVEDLTGPRGYGYTF.

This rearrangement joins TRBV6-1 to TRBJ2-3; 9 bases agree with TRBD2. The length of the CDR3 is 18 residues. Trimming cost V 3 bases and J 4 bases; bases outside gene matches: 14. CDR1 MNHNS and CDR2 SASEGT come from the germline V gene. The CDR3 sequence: CASSDLGASGNFADTQYF. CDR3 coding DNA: TGTGCCAGCAGTGATCTGGGGGCTAGCGGGAATTTTGCAGATACGCAGTATTTT.

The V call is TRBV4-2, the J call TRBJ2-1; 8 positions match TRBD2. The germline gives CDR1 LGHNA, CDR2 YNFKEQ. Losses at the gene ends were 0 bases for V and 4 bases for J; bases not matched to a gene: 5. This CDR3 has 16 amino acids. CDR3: CASSQDDSGAYNEQFF. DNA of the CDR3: TGTGCCAGCAGCCAAGACGATAGCGGGGCTTACAATGAGCAGTTCTTC.